A selection of T cell receptor beta chains follows, all from one sample in a study of T cell changes during pregnancy in multiple sclerosis. Some clones are missing from TCRdb's copy, which holds only in-frame ones; the method was immunoSEQ multiplex PCR. The data show about 67,000 clones, 80% to 95% seen once. This material consisted of peripheral blood, taken in the second trimester of pregnancy. All receptors derive from a female donor in good health, enrolled as a control in a pregnancy study. The CDR3 runs from the conserved cysteine through the conserved F or W. A D gene is named only where the DNA matches it firmly. A row's size may be missing; if present it is once, few, many or a size class.

TRBD1 | NA | TRBJ1-1 | TRBV5-4 | CASSGDTRTGNTEAFF | TGTGCCAGCAGCGGAGACACCAGGACAGGGAACACTGAAGCTTTCTTT
TRBD2 | NA | TRBJ2-1 | TRBV14 | CASSQGLAGRIVTNEQFF | TGTGCCAGCAGCCAAGGGCTAGCGGGAAGAATTGTAACGAATGAGCAGTTCTTC
TRBD2 | NA | TRBJ2-3 | TRBV10-3 | CAVKAGATDTQYF | TGTGCCGTCAAAGCGGGAGCTACAGATACGCAGTATTTT
NA | NA | TRBJ2-5 | TRBV9 | CASSVGTGRETQYF | TGTGCCAGCAGTGTGGGGACTGGAAGAGAGACCCAGTACTTC
NA | NA | TRBJ1-1 | TRBV6-1 | CASSQGLTEAFF | TGTGCCAGCAGCCAGGGCCTCACTGAAGCTTTCTTT
TRBD1 | NA | TRBJ1-5 | TRBV9 | CASSVRKQGVLNQPQHF | TGTGCCAGCAGCGTTCGGAAGCAGGGGGTCCTCAATCAGCCCCAGCATTTT
TRBD1 | NA | TRBJ2-5 | TRBV13 | CASSPQDRVETQYF | TGTGCCAGCAGCCCCCAAGACAGGGTAGAGACCCAGTACTTC
NA | NA | TRBJ2-2 | TRBV7-9 | CASRGSLGAFDTGELFF | TGTGCCAGCAGGGGCTCTTTGGGGGCATTCGACACCGGGGAGCTGTTTTTT
NA | NA | TRBJ1-3 | TRBV30 | CAWMSVGNTIYF | TGTGCCTGGATGTCGGTTGGAAACACCATATATTTT
TRBD2 | NA | TRBJ2-7 | TRBV18 | CASSPRRGGSYEQYF | TGTGCCAGCTCACCTCGACGGGGGGGCTCCTACGAGCAGTACTTC
TRBD1 | NA | TRBJ2-1 | TRBV9 | CASSYPGQEVYNEQFF | TGTGCCAGCAGTTACCCGGGACAGGAGGTCTACAATGAGCAGTTCTTC
NA | NA | TRBJ1-5 | TRBV19 | CASHLSLNFNQPQHF | TGTGCCAGTCACTTAAGTCTCAATTTCAATCAGCCCCAGCATTTT
NA | NA | TRBJ2-5 | TRBV9 | CASSVNTAQETQYF | TGTGCCAGCAGCGTCAATACAGCACAAGAGACCCAGTACTTC
NA | NA | TRBJ1-1 | TRBV2 | CASSAGVLNTEAFF | TGTGCCAGCAGCGCAGGGGTTCTGAACACTGAAGCTTTCTTT
TRBD1 | NA | TRBJ2-4 | TRBV6-5 | CASRLSGGALGIQYF | TGTGCCAGCAGACTTTCAGGGGGCGCGTTGGGCATTCAGTACTTC
NA | NA | TRBJ2-1 | TRBV7-9 | CASSWTNNEQFF | TGTGCCAGCAGCTGGACTAACAATGAGCAGTTCTTC
NA | NA | TRBJ2-1 | TRBV5-4 | CASSSDLLRGFGEQFF | TGTGCCAGCAGCTCAGACTTGCTCAGGGGTTTTGGTGAGCAGTTCTTC
TRBD1 | NA | TRBJ2-5 | TRBV27 | CASSLGLRTGGWETQYF | TGTGCCAGCAGTTTGGGTCTTAGGACAGGGGGCTGGGAGACCCAGTACTTC
NA | NA | TRBJ2-1 | TRBV15 | CATSPWGRQNNNEQFF | TGTGCCACCAGCCCGTGGGGGCGACAAAATAACAATGAGCAGTTCTTC
NA | NA | TRBJ2-5 | TRBV27 | CASSLRQGPQETQYF | TGTGCCAGCAGTTTAAGGCAGGGCCCCCAAGAGACCCAGTACTTC
TRBD2 | NA | TRBJ2-3 | TRBV7-8 | CASSLLFGAGGTQYF | TGTGCCAGCAGCTTATTATTCGGGGCGGGAGGTACGCAGTATTTT
NA | once | TRBJ2-7 | TRBV5-1 | CASSLDPVRYEQYF | TGCGCCAGCAGCCTGGATCCTGTCCGCTACGAGCAGTACTTC
TRBD2 | NA | TRBJ2-3 | TRBV28 | CASSSSGRFTDTQYF | TGTGCCAGCAGCTCTAGCGGGAGGTTCACAGATACGCAGTATTTT
NA | NA | TRBJ1-5 | TRBV19 | CASSIQGGGSNQPQHF | TGTGCCAGTAGTATCCAGGGAGGGGGTAGCAATCAGCCCCAGCATTTT
TRBD1 | few | TRBJ1-1 | TRBV10-3 | CATRDRGVTEAFF | TGTGCCACCCGGGACAGGGGTGTCACTGAAGCTTTCTTT
TRBD1 | once | TRBJ2-7 | TRBV28 | CASSPAGTGGHEQYF | TGTGCCAGCAGTCCCGCCGGGACAGGCGGTCACGAGCAGTACTTC
NA | few | TRBJ2-5 | TRBV6-5 | CASRPGDQETQYF | TGTGCCAGCAGGCCGGGAGACCAAGAGACCCAGTACTTC
TRBD1 | NA | TRBJ1-1 | TRBV14 | CASSQFRQGTEAFF | TGTGCCAGCAGCCAATTTCGACAGGGCACTGAAGCTTTCTTT
NA | once | TRBJ1-5 | TRBV5-1 | CASSLVPQTGNQPQHF | TGCGCCAGCAGCTTGGTGCCCCAAACAGGCAATCAGCCCCAGCATTTT
NA | few | TRBJ1-1 | TRBV9 | CASSVSPNTEAFF | TGTGCCAGCAGCGTATCTCCGAACACTGAAGCTTTCTTT
TRBD2 | NA | TRBJ2-5 | TRBV2 | CASSRGDQETQYF | TGTGCCAGCAGTCGGGGGGACCAAGAGACCCAGTACTTC
NA | few | TRBJ1-1 | TRBV19 | CASTKGGSRTEAFF | TGTGCCAGTACCAAGGGGGGGAGTAGGACTGAAGCTTTCTTT
TRBD1 | NA | TRBJ2-7 | TRBV5-1 | CASSLGQVPVEQYF | TGCGCCAGCAGCTTAGGACAGGTCCCCGTGGAGCAGTACTTC
TRBD2 | NA | TRBJ2-7 | TRBV10-1 | CASSESTSGGVLTEQYF | TGCGCCAGCAGTGAGTCGACTAGCGGGGGGGTCCTTACTGAGCAGTACTTC
NA | few | TRBJ2-5 | TRBV5-4 | CASSRQQETQYF | TGTGCCAGCAGCCGACAGCAAGAGACCCAGTACTTC
TRBD2 | NA | TRBJ2-3 | TRBV30 | CAWSGAGGPDTQYF | TGTGCCTGGAGTGGGGCGGGAGGGCCAGATACGCAGTATTTT
NA | NA | TRBJ2-5 | TRBV20-1 | CSAHGGVQYF | TGCAGTGCCCATGGGGGCGTGCAGTACTTC